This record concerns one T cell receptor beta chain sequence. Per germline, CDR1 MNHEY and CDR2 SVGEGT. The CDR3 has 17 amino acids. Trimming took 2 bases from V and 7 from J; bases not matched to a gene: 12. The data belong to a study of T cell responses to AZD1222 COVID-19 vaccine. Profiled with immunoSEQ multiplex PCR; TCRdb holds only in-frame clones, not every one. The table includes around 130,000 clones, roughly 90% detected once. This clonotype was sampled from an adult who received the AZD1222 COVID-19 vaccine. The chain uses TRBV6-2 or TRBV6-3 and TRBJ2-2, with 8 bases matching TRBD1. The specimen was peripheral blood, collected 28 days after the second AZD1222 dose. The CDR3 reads CASSYRRTGRYGGELFF. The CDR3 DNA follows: TGTGCCAGCAGTTACCGTAGGACAGGGCGGTATGGCGGGGAGCTGTTTTTT.